This T cell receptor beta chain was obtained from a study of shared clonotypes between healthy human individuals. Study-wide background: Used for every donor were three CD4 naive, three CD4 memory, two CD8 naive and one CD8 memory plate.

The method was immunoSEQ multiplex PCR; TCRdb's version includes in-frame clones alone and lacks a portion of them. The profile shows 800,000 or so clones, 96% of them singletons. V lost 0 bases and J lost 0, with 11 bases in between. The germline CDR1 and CDR2 sequences are MNHEY and SVGAGI. This CDR3 is 16 amino acids long. With respect to this clone: The antigen remains unidentified.

Positively selected for CCR7, the CD45RO-negative cells used as naive CD8 cells excluded terminally differentiated effector memory CD45RA+ cells. The study enrolled healthy HIV-negative adults without recent acute infections or vaccinations as donors. Notes on the study in general: When compared with the clonotypes that were shared by all four sorted-subset donors, the non-shared clonotypes turned out to have lower generation probabilities.

The sample was naive CD8+ T cells sorted from blood. This receptor was obtained from a man aged 25-45 years in good health. This chain joins TRBV6-5 and TRBJ1-1, with D possibly being TRBD1 (6 bases). The CDR3 protein is CASSYSTGLMNTEAFF. DNA for the CDR3: TGTGCCAGCAGTTACTCGACAGGCCTTATGAACACTGAAGCTTTCTTT.